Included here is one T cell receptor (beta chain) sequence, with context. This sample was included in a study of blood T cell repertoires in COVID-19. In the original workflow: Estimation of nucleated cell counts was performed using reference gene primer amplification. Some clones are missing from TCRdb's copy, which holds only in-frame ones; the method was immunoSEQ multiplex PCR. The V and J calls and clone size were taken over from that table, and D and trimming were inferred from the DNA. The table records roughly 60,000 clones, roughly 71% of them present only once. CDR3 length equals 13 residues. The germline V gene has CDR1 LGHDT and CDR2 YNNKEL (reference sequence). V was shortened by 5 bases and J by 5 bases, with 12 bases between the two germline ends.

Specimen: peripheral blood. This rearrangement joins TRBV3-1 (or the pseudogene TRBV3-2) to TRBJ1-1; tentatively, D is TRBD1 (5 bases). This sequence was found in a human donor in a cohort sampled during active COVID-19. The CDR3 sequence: CASSSFQGTEAFF. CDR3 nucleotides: TGTGCCAGCAGCTCCTTTCAGGGAACTGAAGCTTTCTTT.